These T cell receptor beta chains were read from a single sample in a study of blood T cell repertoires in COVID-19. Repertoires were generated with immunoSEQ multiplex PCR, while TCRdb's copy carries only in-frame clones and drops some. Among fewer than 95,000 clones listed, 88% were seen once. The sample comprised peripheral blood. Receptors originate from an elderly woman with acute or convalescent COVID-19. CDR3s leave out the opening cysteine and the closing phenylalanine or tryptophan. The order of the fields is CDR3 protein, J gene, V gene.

CDR3: ATSRDRMTYEQY
J: TRBJ2-7
V: TRBV15

CDR3: ASSVLDSSTGELF
J: TRBJ2-2
V: TRBV9

CDR3: ASSDSQTYEQY
J: TRBJ2-7
V: TRBV27

CDR3: ASSRGLAGNNEQF
J: TRBJ2-1
V: TRBV5-1

CDR3: ASSQEEDSTEAF
J: TRBJ1-1
V: TRBV4-2

CDR3: ASSYGTGGSISTDTQY
J: TRBJ2-3
V: TRBV9

CDR3: ASSHPRLAGGTDTQY
J: TRBJ2-3
V: TRBV14

CDR3: ASSPLVAGPNEQF
J: TRBJ2-1
V: TRBV9

CDR3: ASSSDTYRETQY
J: TRBJ2-5
V: TRBV11-2

CDR3: ASSYPSVGTYEQY
J: TRBJ2-7
V: TRBV6-6

CDR3: ASSLSSGSEAF
J: TRBJ1-1
V: TRBV7-3

CDR3: ASSRTLLTGTSTGELF
J: TRBJ2-2
V: TRBV6-6

CDR3: ASSLAGTSGEQY
J: TRBJ2-7
V: TRBV7-9

CDR3: ATSREAGTSGPSSYEQY
J: TRBJ2-7
V: TRBV15

CDR3: ASRPRDRTYEQY
J: TRBJ2-7
V: TRBV19

CDR3: SVMTANQPQH
J: TRBJ1-5
V: TRBV29-1

CDR3: AWRTGLGYGYT
J: TRBJ1-2
V: TRBV30

CDR3: ASSLTSGVYQETQY
J: TRBJ2-5
V: TRBV7-9

CDR3: ASSLLLAGAGYGYT
J: TRBJ1-2
V: TRBV7-9

CDR3: ATLRGTGNSPLH
J: TRBJ1-6
V: TRBV6-5

CDR3: ASSLGPGGLNTEAF
J: TRBJ1-1
V: TRBV5-6

CDR3: ASSYPYTGELF
J: TRBJ2-2
V: TRBV6-5

CDR3: ASSPRGGFSNQPQH
J: TRBJ1-5
V: TRBV7-8

CDR3: ASSRESGNTIY
J: TRBJ1-3
V: TRBV5-1

CDR3: ASSLESGQGGNEQF
J: TRBJ2-1
V: TRBV5-1

CDR3: ASSQGAQSYEQY
J: TRBJ2-7
V: TRBV4-3

CDR3: ASSLIAGDYTGELF
J: TRBJ2-2
V: TRBV7-2

CDR3: ASSDRWGGSADTQY
J: TRBJ2-3
V: TRBV11-3

CDR3: ASSKVWAGKSPEAF
J: TRBJ1-1
V: TRBV21-1

CDR3: ASSFSGGGSNEQF
J: TRBJ2-1
V: TRBV7-2

CDR3: ASSAPAGGPEDNEQF
J: TRBJ2-1
V: TRBV2

CDR3: ASSQESVVNTGELF
J: TRBJ2-2
V: TRBV3-1/TRBV3-2

CDR3: ASSLTGIYEQY
J: TRBJ2-7
V: TRBV5-1

CDR3: SSLRSNTEAF
J: TRBJ1-1
V: TRBV29-1

CDR3: ASSPPGVGTGELF
J: TRBJ2-2
V: TRBV19